This entry features one TCR beta chain sequence. Its specificity is unknown. The data derive from a study of response to subunit inactivated influenza vaccine. Broader study findings: Each seasonal influenza vaccination recruits few new T cells, the authors suggested.

Each CDR3 protein gets one entry after TCRdb re-called the RT-PCR reads with MiXCR. The sample comprises about 520,000 distinct CDR3 sequences, 25% of which are singletons, and under 2.5% rests with the top ten. The sequenced sample was CD4+ T cells sorted from PBMCs, obtained 5 days after vaccination. This TCR derives from a man aged 50-60 years who received an inactivated influenza vaccine.

In nucleotides, the CDR3 is TGTGCCTGGAGTGTAGGGACTAGCGGATACAATGAGCAGTTCTTC. Residues: CAWSVGTSGYNEQFF. The chain employs TRBV30 and TRBJ2-1; 11 nucleotides line up with TRBD2. The CDR3 totals 15 residues. Trimming cost V 0 bases and J 4 bases; bases outside gene matches: 2. CDR1 and CDR2 from the germline V gene are GTSNPN and SVGIG (reference sequence).